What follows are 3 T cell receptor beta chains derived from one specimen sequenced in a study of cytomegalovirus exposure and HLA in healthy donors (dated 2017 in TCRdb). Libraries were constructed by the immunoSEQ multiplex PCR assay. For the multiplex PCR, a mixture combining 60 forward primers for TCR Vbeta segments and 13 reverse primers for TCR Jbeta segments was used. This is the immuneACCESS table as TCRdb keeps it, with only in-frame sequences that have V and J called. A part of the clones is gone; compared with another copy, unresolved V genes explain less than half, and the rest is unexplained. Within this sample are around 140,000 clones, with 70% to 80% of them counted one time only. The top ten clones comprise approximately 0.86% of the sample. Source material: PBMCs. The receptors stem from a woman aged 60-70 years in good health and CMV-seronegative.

CDR3 sequence: CATQKQLIWDRGQDEAFF. CDR3 in DNA: TGTGCCACCCAAAAGCAGCTTATATGGGACAGGGGTCAGGATGAAGCTTTCTTT. The chain couples TRBV13 to TRBJ1-1; TRBD1 matches 10 bases. CDR3 length equals 18 residues. With 10 bases clipped from V and 7 bases from J, the junction kept 24 bases outside the gene matches. Germline lookup yields CDR1 PRHDT and CDR2 FYEKMQ (reference sequence).

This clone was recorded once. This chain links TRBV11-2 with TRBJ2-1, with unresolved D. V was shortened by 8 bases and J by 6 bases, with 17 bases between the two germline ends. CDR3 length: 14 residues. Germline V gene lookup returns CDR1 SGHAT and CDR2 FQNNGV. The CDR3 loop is CASRGETHSNEQFF. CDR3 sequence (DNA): TGTGCCAGCCGAGGAGAGACGCATAGCAATGAGCAGTTCTTC.

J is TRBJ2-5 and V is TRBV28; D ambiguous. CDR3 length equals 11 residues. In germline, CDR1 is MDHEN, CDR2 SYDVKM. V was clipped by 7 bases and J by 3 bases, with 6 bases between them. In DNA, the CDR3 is TGTGCCAGCACCAATGAAGAGACCCAGTACTTC. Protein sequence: CASTNEETQYF.